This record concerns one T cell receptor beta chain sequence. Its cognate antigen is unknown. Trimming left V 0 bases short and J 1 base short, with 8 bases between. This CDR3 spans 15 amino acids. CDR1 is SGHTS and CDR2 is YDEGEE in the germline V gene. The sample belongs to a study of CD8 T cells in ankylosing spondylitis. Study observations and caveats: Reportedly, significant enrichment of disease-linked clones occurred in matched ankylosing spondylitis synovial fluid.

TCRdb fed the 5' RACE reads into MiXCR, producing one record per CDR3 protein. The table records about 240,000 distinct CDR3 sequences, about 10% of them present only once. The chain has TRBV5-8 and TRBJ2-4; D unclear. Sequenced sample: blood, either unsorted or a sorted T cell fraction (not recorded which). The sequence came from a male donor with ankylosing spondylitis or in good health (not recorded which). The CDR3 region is CASSLGPPAKNIQYF. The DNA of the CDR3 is TGTGCCAGCAGCTTGGGACCGCCGGCCAAAAACATTCAGTACTTC.